These T cell receptor beta chains were read from a single sample in a study of T cell responses to AZD1222 COVID-19 vaccine. This table comes from immunoSEQ multiplex PCR, and its TCRdb copy is limited to in-frame clones, with some not included. The sample lists around 150,000 clones, 90% seen once, with around 3.5% in the top ten. Sequenced here: peripheral blood, sampled on day 0 of AZD1222 vaccination. The receptors shown here come from an adult in good health. CDR3s include the opening cysteine and the closing phenylalanine or tryptophan. A D gene is named only where the DNA matches it firmly. For some rows the clone size is stated as once, few or many, or as a class when expanded; others skip it.

TRBV5-5	TRBD2	-	TRBJ2-5	TGTGCCAGCATCCAGACTAGCGGGGGGCGGGAGACCCAGTACTTC	CASIQTSGGRETQYF
TRBV24-1	-	once	TRBJ2-3	TGTGCCACCAGTGAAACCTCCTACAAGAATACGCAGTATTTT	CATSETSYKNTQYF
TRBV13	-	-	TRBJ2-7	TGTGCCGGTGGCCTACGTGGTCTCGAGCAGTACTTC	CAGGLRGLEQYF
TRBV2	-	-	TRBJ2-5	TGTGCCAGCAGTGAGTTGGACAACCAAGAGACCCAGTACTTC	CASSELDNQETQYF
TRBV11-2	-	once	TRBJ2-3	TGTGCCAGCAGCTTACGGTACAACACAGATACGCAGTATTTT	CASSLRYNTDTQYF
TRBV10-3	-	-	TRBJ2-1	TGTGCCAGCCGGGACGGAGACTACAATGAGCAGTTCTTC	CASRDGDYNEQFF
TRBV4-1	TRBD1	-	TRBJ1-6	TGCGCCAGCAGCCAACCGACAGGGGCCCTTAATTCACCCCTCCACTTT	CASSQPTGALNSPLHF
TRBV14	-	once	TRBJ1-3	TGTGCCAGCAGCCCGCAGCCCTCTGGAAACACCATATATTTT	CASSPQPSGNTIYF
TRBV27	TRBD1	once	TRBJ2-5	TGTGCCAGCAGTTCTGAGACAGGGGGCCTCGAGACCCAGTACTTC	CASSSETGGLETQYF
TRBV7-7	-	-	TRBJ2-1	TGTGCTAGCAGCTTAGGGGGACCGGGAGTGAACAATGAGCAGTTCTTC	CASSLGGPGVNNEQFF
TRBV19	-	-	TRBJ2-6	TGTGCCAGTAGTTCCCTAGGAGGGGTTGGGGCCAACGTCCTGACTTTC	CASSSLGGVGANVLTF
TRBV3-1/TRBV3-2	TRBD2	-	TRBJ2-1	TGTGCCAGCAGCCCCGGGACTAGCGGAGACAGCCCCTACAATGAGCAGTTCTTC	CASSPGTSGDSPYNEQFF
TRBV6-5	-	-	TRBJ2-7	TGTGCCAGTTCACAAAGCAGCGCCACTTACGAGCAGTACTTC	CASSQSSATYEQYF
TRBV5-5	TRBD2	-	TRBJ2-1	TGTGCCAGCAGCTTGCTTAGCGGGAGTTACAATGAGCAGTTCTTC	CASSLLSGSYNEQFF
TRBV3-1/TRBV3-2	-	-	TRBJ1-2	TGTGCCAGCAGCCAAGACAGGGGAGTCGTTAACTATGGCTACACCTTC	CASSQDRGVVNYGYTF
TRBV5-4	-	-	TRBJ2-7	TGTGCCAGCAGCTTGGACCGGGGGCAGGTAGAGCAGTACTTC	CASSLDRGQVEQYF
TRBV3-1/TRBV3-2	-	-	TRBJ1-2	TGTGCCAGCAGCCAACAGCTCTACTATGGCTACACCTTC	CASSQQLYYGYTF
TRBV12-3/TRBV12-4	-	-	TRBJ2-2	TGTGCCAGCAGTGACAGAGGGACCGGGGAGCTGTTTTTT	CASSDRGTGELFF
TRBV7-9	-	-	TRBJ1-3	TGTGCCAGCAGCTACAGCAGCGGGGGTGAAGTGAGAAACACCATATATTTT	CASSYSSGGEVRNTIYF
TRBV21-1	-	-	TRBJ1-4	TGTGCCAGCAGCAAAGACCCCACCCCGGAGCCGGCGGAAAAACTGTTTTTT	CASSKDPTPEPAEKLFF
TRBV7-7	TRBD1	-	TRBJ2-1	TGTGCCAGCAGCTTATCTATGGGACAGGGGAGGAATGAGCAGTTCTTC	CASSLSMGQGRNEQFF
TRBV3-1/TRBV3-2	TRBD1	-	TRBJ1-2	TGTGCCAGCAGCTCCCGGGACAGGGGCTATGGCTACACCTTC	CASSSRDRGYGYTF
TRBV6-5	-	once	TRBJ1-5	TGTGCCAGCAGTCGGCTTGGGGGTTTCTTACCCCAGCATTTT	CASSRLGGFLPQHF
TRBV20-1	TRBD2	-	TRBJ2-5	TGCAGTGCTAGTCCTAGCGGGGTAAAAGAGACCCAGTACTTC	CSASPSGVKETQYF
TRBV27	-	-	TRBJ1-3	TGTGCCAGCAGCGCAGGGTTCTCTGGAAACACCATATATTTT	CASSAGFSGNTIYF
TRBV6-5	TRBD1	-	TRBJ1-1	TGTGCCAGCGAGTCGGGACAGTACACTGAAGCTTTCTTT	CASESGQYTEAFF
TRBV5-4	-	-	TRBJ1-4	TGTGCCAGCAGCCGACCCGGTACAGGGCTGGCTAATGAAAAACTGTTTTTT	CASSRPGTGLANEKLFF